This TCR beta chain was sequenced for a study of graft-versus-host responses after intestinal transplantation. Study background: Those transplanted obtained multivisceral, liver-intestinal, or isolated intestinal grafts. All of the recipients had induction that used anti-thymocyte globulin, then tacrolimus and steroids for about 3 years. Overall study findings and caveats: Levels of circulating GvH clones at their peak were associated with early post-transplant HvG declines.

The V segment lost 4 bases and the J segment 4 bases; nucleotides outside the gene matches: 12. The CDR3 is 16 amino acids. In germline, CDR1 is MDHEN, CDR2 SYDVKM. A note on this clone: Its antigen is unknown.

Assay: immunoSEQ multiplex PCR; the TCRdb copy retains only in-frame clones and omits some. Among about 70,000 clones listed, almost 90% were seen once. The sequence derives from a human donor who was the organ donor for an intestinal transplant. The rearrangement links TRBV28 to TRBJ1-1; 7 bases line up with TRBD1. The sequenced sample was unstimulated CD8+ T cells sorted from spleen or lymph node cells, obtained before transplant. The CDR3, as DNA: TGTGCCAGCAGTTCCCCCCCCACCGACAGGGCCACTGAAGCTTTCTTT. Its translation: CASSSPPTDRATEAFF.